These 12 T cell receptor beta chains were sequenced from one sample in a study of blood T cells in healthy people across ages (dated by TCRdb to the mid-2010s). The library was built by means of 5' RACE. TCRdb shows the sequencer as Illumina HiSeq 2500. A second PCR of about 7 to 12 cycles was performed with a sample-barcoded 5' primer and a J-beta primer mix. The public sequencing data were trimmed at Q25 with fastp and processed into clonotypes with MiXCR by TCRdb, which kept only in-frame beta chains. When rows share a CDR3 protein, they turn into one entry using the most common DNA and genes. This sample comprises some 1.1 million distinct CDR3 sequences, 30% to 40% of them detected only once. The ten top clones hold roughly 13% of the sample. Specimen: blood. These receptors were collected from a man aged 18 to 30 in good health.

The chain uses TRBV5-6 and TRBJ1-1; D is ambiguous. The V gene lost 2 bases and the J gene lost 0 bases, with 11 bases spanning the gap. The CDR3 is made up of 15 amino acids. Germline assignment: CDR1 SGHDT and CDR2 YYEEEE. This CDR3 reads CASSFHVELNTEAFF. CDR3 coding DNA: TGTGCCAGCAGCTTTCATGTTGAGTTGAACACTGAAGCTTTCTTT. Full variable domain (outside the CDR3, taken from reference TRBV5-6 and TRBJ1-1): DAGVTQSPTHLIKTRGQQVTLRCSPKSGHDTVSWYQQALGQGPQFIFQYYEEEERQRGNFPDRFSGHQFPNYSSELNVNALLLGDSALYLCASSFHVELNTEAFFGQGTRLTVV.

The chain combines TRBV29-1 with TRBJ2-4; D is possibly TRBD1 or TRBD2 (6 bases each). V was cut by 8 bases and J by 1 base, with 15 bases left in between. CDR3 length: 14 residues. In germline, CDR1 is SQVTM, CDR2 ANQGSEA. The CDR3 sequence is CSYMGGTAKNIQYF. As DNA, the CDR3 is TGCAGCTATATGGGGGGCACGGCCAAAAACATTCAGTACTTC.

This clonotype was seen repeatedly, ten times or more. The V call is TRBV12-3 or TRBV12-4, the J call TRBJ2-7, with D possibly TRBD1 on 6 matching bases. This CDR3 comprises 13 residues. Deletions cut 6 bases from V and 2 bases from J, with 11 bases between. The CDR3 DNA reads TGTGCCAGCAGAAGGGACATCACCTACGAGCAGTACTTC. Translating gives CASRRDITYEQYF.

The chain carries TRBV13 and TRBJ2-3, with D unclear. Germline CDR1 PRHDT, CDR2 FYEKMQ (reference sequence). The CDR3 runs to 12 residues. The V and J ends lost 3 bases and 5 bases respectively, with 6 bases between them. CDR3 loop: CASSFQIDTQYF. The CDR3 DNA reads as TGTGCCAGCAGCTTTCAAATAGATACGCAGTATTTT.

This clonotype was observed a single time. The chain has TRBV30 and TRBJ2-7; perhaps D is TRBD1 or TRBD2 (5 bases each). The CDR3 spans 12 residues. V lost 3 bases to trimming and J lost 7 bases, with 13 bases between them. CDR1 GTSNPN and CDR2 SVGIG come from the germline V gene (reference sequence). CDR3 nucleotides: TGTGCCTGGAGGGGGGACCACAATGAGCAGTACTTC. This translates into CAWRGDHNEQYF. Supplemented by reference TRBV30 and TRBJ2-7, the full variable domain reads SQTIHQWPATLVQPVGSPLSLECTVEGTSNPNLYWYRQAAGRGLQLLFYSVGIGQISSEVPQNLSASRPQDRQFILSSKKLLLSDSGFYLCAWRGDHNEQYFGPGTRLTVT.

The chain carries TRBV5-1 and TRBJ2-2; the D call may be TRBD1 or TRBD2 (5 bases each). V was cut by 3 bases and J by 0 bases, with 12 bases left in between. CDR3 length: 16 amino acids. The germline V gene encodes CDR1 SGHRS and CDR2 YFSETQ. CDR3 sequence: CASSSGTDANTGELFF. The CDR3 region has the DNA TGCGCCAGCAGCTCCGGGACGGACGCGAACACCGGGGAGCTGTTTTTT.

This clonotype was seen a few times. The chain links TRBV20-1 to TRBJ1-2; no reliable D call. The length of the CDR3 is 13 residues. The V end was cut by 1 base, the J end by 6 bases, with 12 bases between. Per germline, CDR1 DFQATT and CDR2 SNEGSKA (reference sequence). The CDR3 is CSARVSLSHGYTF. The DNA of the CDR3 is TGCAGTGCTAGAGTAAGCCTATCCCATGGCTACACCTTC.

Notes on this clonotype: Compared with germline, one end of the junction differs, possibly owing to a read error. DNA of the CDR3: TGTGCCAGCAGCTTATTAGGGGATAGCAATCGGCCCCAGCATTTT. It specifies CASSLLGDSNRPQHF. J is TRBJ1-5 and V is TRBV7-2, with D perhaps matching TRBD1 (5 bases). CDR1 is SGHTA and CDR2 is FQGNSA in the germline V gene. The CDR3 is made up of 15 amino acids.

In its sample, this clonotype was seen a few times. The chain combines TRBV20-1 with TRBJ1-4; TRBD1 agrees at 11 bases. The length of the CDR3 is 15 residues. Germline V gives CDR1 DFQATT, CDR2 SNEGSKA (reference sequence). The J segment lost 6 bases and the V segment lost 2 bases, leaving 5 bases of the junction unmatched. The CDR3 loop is CSARKMGQGDEKLFF. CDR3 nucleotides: TGCAGTGCTAGAAAGATGGGACAGGGGGATGAAAAACTGTTTTTT.

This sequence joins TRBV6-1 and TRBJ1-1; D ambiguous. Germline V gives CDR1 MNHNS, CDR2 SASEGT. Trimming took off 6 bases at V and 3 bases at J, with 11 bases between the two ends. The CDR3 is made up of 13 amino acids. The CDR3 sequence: CASSNGFDTEAFF. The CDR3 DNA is TGTGCCAGCAGCAATGGGTTCGACACTGAAGCTTTCTTT.

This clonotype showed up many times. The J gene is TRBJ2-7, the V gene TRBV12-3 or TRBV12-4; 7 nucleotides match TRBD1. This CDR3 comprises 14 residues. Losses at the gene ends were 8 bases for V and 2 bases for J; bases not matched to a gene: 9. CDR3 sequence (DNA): TGTGCCAGCGCGTACCGACAGGGCCCCTACGAGCAGTACTTC. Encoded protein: CASAYRQGPYEQYF.

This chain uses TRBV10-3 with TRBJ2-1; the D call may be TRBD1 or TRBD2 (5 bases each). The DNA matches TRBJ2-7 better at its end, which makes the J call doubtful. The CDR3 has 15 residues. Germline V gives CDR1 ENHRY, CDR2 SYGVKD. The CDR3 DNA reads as TGTGCCATCAGTGCAGGGACCGACTTCTACAATGAGCAGTACTTC. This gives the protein CAISAGTDFYNEQYF.